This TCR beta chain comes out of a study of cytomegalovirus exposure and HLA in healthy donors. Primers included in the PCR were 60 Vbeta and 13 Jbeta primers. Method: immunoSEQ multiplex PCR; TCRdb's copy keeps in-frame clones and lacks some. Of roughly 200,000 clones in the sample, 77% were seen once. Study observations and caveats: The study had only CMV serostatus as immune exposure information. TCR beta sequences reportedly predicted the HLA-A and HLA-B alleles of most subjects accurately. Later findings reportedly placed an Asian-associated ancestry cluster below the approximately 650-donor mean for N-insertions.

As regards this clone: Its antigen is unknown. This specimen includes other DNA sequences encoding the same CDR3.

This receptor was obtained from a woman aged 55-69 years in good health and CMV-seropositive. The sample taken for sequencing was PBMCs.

The CDR3 region has the DNA TGTGCCAGCAGCCCAAGGGGGCTAGAGACCTACGAGCAGTACTTC. Amino acids: CASSPRGLETYEQYF. The gene calls are TRBV7-2 and TRBJ2-7; 7 bases map to TRBD1. CDR3 length equals 15 residues. Per germline, CDR1 SGHTA and CDR2 FQGNSA. J was trimmed by 2 bases and V by 5 bases; bases with no gene match: 9.